These 12 T cell receptor beta chains originate from one sample sequenced in a study of T cell repertoires in cytomegalovirus infection. MiXCR was run by TCRdb on the reads, yielding one entry per CDR3 protein. The table lists a few hundred thousand distinct CDR3 sequences, over 7.5% of them singletons. Sequenced input: PBMCs. All receptors derive from a human donor in good health (CMV status not recorded). Some clones in this sample may be carry-over from other donors' samples.

The chain recombines TRBV7-6 with TRBJ2-7; D is unclear. Trimming removed 4 bases at V and 5 bases at J, with 12 bases between. The germline gives CDR1 SGHVS, CDR2 FNYEAQ. The length of the CDR3 is 13 residues. This CDR3 reads CASSSPTRNEQYF. The CDR3 bases are TGTGCCAGCAGCTCGCCGACAAGGAACGAGCAGTACTTC.

The genes are TRBV14 and TRBJ2-3; tentative D call: TRBD2 (5 bases). CDR3 length equals 14 residues. The ends were cut back, 6 bases at V and 6 bases at J, with 16 bases in the middle. Germline-derived CDR1 and CDR2 are SGHDN and FVKESK. DNA for the CDR3: TGTGCCAGCAGTGACCGGACTGATCGGGATACGCAGTATTTT. This translates into CASSDRTDRDTQYF.

This clonotype was detected a few times. This sequence joins TRBV7-6 and TRBJ1-1; no reliable D call. This CDR3 has 14 residues. The V end was cut by 3 bases, the J end by 1 base, with 9 bases between. Germline V gene lookup returns CDR1 SGHVS and CDR2 FNYEAQ. CDR3 in amino acids: CASSLENWNTEAFF. CDR3 DNA: TGTGCCAGCAGCTTGGAGAACTGGAACACTGAAGCTTTCTTT. Full variable domain (rest looked up from reference TRBV7-6 and TRBJ1-1): GAGVSQSPRYKVTKRGQDVALRCDPISGHVSLYWYRQALGQGPEFLTYFNYEAQQDKSGLPNDRFSAERPEGSISTLTIQRTEQRDSAMYRCASSLENWNTEAFFGQGTRLTVV.

The table lists this clonotype with many counts. The gene calls are TRBV6-2 or TRBV6-3 and TRBJ2-1; D may be TRBD2 (6 bases). Germline V gene data show CDR1 as MNHEY and CDR2 as SVGEGT. V gave up 8 bases and J gave up 4 bases, with 18 bases separating them. The CDR3 totals 15 residues. DNA of the CDR3: TGTGCCAGCGGGATGTTCAGCGGGTCTTACAATGAGCAGTTCTTC. This codes for CASGMFSGSYNEQFF.

The chain recombines TRBV28 with TRBJ1-5; maybe TRBD1 (5 bases). CDR1 MDHEN and CDR2 SYDVKM come from the germline V gene. The CDR3 totals 13 residues. Trimming left V 7 bases short and J 6 bases short, with 13 bases between. The CDR3 region has the DNA TGTGCCAGCACCCTGGGGGGGATTCAGCCCCAGCATTTT. Protein product: CASTLGGIQPQHF.

This rearrangement joins TRBV20-1 to TRBJ2-5; 9 nucleotides match TRBD1. Germline CDR1 and CDR2: DFQATT and SNEGSKA (reference sequence). This CDR3 is built from 15 residues. Losses at the gene ends were 5 bases for V and 2 bases for J; bases not matched to a gene: 9. CDR3 loop: CSAFSIGTGQETQYF. CDR3 coding DNA: TGCAGTGCTTTCTCGATCGGGACAGGGCAAGAGACCCAGTACTTC.

This clonotype was counted ten times or more. This chain joins TRBV27 and TRBJ2-2; 7 nucleotides match TRBD1. Germline V lookup: CDR1 MNHEY, CDR2 SMNVEV (reference sequence). The CDR3 contains 15 residues. With 4 bases clipped from V and 1 base from J, the junction kept 3 bases outside the gene matches. CDR3 bases: TGTGCCAGCAGTTCCCGGGACAGGAACACCGGGGAGCTGTTTTTT. This encodes CASSSRDRNTGELFF.

The chain carries TRBV7-2 and TRBJ2-5; D is possibly TRBD2 (5 bases). This CDR3 is built from 16 residues. Germline CDR1 reads SGHTA; CDR2 reads FQGNSA. The V end lost 1 base, the J end lost 1 base, and 13 bases lay between the germline ends. CDR3 sequence (DNA): TGTGCCAGCAGCTTAGGCCTCGTTCGGGGCCAAGAGACCCAGTACTTC. Translating gives CASSLGLVRGQETQYF.

The rearrangement joins TRBV7-9 to TRBJ1-1, with D uncertain. Germline values: CDR1 SEHNR, CDR2 FQNEAQ (reference sequence). This CDR3 has 12 residues. V lost 3 bases and J 5 bases, leaving 7 bases between the germline ends. This CDR3 is CASSFVVTEAFF. CDR3 coding DNA: TGTGCCAGCAGCTTTGTTGTGACTGAAGCTTTCTTT.

A few counts support this clonotype. The V and J genes are TRBV28 and TRBJ2-4, with D perhaps TRBD1 or TRBD2 (5 bases each). This CDR3 spans 15 amino acids. With 1 base removed from V and 8 bases from J, the gap between germline ends came to 15 bases. Germline values: CDR1 MDHEN, CDR2 SYDVKM. CDR3 bases: TGTGCCAGCAGTTTATCGGGGACGCCGGGTGACATTCAGTACTTC. Encoded protein: CASSLSGTPGDIQYF.

This clonotype was seen at least ten times. The chain combines TRBV20-1 with TRBJ2-1; 9 bases are shared with TRBD2. The germline V gene has CDR1 DFQATT and CDR2 SNEGSKA (reference sequence). There are 15 residues in the CDR3. The junction had 12 bases not matched to a gene; V was cut back by 6 bases and J by 6 bases. The CDR3 loop is CSAWVREGVSNEQFF. The CDR3 nucleotides read TGCAGTGCCTGGGTGCGGGAGGGTGTAAGCAATGAGCAGTTCTTC.

The rearrangement uses TRBV14 and TRBJ1-1, with D perhaps matching TRBD1 (5 bases). Germline V gene data show CDR1 as SGHDN and CDR2 as FVKESK. V lost 2 bases and J 0 bases, leaving 10 bases between the germline ends. This CDR3 spans 15 amino acids. CDR3 sequence reads: CASSQPGRLNTEAFF. The CDR3 region has the DNA TGTGCCAGCAGCCAACCAGGGAGATTGAACACTGAAGCTTTCTTT.